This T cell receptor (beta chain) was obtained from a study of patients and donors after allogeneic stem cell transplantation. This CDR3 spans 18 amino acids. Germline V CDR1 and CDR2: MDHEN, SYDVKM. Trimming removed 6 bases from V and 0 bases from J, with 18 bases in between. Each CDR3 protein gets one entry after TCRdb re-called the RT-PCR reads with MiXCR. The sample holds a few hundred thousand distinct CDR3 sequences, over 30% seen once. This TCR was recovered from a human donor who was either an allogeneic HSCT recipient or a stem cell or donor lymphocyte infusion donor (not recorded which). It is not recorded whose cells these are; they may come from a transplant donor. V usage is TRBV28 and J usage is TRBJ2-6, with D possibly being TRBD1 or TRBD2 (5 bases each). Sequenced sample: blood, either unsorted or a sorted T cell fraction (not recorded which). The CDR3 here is CASSPRRQGYSGANVLTF. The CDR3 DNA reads TGTGCCAGCAGCCCCCGGAGGCAGGGCTACTCTGGGGCCAACGTCCTGACTTTC.